The clone carrying this T cell receptor (beta chain) turned up a few times. Its antigen is unidentified. Here immunoSEQ multiplex PCR was the method, and the copy in TCRdb shows in-frame clones only, minus some. The table shows around 95,000 clones, with roughly 90% occurring only once. The data were taken from a study of graft-versus-host responses after intestinal transplantation. The CDR3 is 15 residues long. Trimming pared 1 base from V and 0 bases from J, leaving 7 bases between. Germline V gene sequence: CDR1 MNHNS, CDR2 SASEGT. The receptor was isolated from a human donor who was the organ donor for an intestinal transplant. Material: unstimulated CD4+ T cells sorted from spleen or lymph node cells, obtained before transplant. V is TRBV6-1 and J is TRBJ1-5, with D tentatively TRBD1 (6 bases). Written as DNA, the CDR3 is TGTGCCAGCAGTGAAGGGGGGCATAGCAATCAGCCCCAGCATTTT. Its translation is CASSEGGHSNQPQHF.